The 18 T cell receptor beta chains presented below share a single source sample, sequenced in a study of cytomegalovirus exposure and HLA in healthy donors. The PCR employed 60 Vbeta primers together with 13 Jbeta primers. TCRdb keeps only in-frame clones here, not all; method: immunoSEQ multiplex PCR. Of fewer than 250,000 clones listed, about four fifths were seen once; the top ten hold less than 1.1%. The sequencing input was PBMCs. The receptor source for this set is a middle-aged woman in good health and CMV-seronegative.

This chain connects TRBV25-1 to TRBJ2-1, with a possible D match to TRBD2 (6 bases). V lost 3 bases and J lost 5, with 17 bases in between. Germline V lookup: CDR1 MGHDK, CDR2 SYGVNS. This CDR3 has 16 residues. The CDR3 here is CASSDRGNKPHNEQFF. Here the CDR3 DNA reads TGTGCCAGCAGTGATCGGGGGAACAAGCCCCACAATGAGCAGTTCTTC.

The chain carries TRBV7-2 and TRBJ2-7, with D perhaps TRBD2 (6 bases). V lost 3 bases, J lost 7 bases, and 13 bases lay in between. Germline CDR1 SGHTA, CDR2 FQGNSA. The CDR3 consists of 13 residues. CDR3 residues: CASSFSNRGEQYF. The DNA of the CDR3 is TGTGCCAGCAGCTTTTCTAACCGGGGGGAGCAGTACTTC.

The gene calls are TRBV5-1 and TRBJ2-1; D is perhaps TRBD1 (7 bases). Trimming removed 4 bases at V and 0 bases at J, with 17 bases between. Germline V CDR1 and CDR2: SGHRS, YFSETQ. This CDR3 has 17 amino acids. The CDR3 is CASSAGIQGSSYNEQFF. The CDR3 DNA follows: TGCGCCAGCAGCGCGGGGATACAGGGGAGCTCCTACAATGAGCAGTTCTTC.

The chain combines TRBV15 with TRBJ2-5; 15 bases map to TRBD2. The trim removed 0 bases at V and 7 bases at J, leaving 6 bases unmatched. CDR1 and CDR2 from the germline V gene are LNHNV and YYDKDF (reference sequence). The CDR3 covers 17 residues. The CDR3 protein is CATSRDRTSGRVGTQYF. The CDR3 bases are TGTGCCACCAGCAGAGATAGGACTAGCGGGAGGGTTGGGACCCAGTACTTC.

This rearrangement joins TRBV6-5 to TRBJ2-1, with TRBD2 matching over 7 bases. CDR3 size: 11 residues. Trimming removed 5 bases from V and 10 bases from J; junction bases left unmatched: 2. The V gene's germline CDR1 is MNHEY and CDR2 SVGAGI. The CDR3: CASSMGLEQFF. CDR3 coding DNA: TGTGCCAGCAGTATGGGACTAGAGCAGTTCTTC.

V gene TRBV7-9 combines with J gene TRBJ2-5; 11 bases fit TRBD2. Trimming removed 1 base from V and 2 bases from J; junction bases left unmatched: 0. CDR1 is SEHNR and CDR2 is FQNEAQ in the germline V gene (reference sequence). The CDR3 totals 15 residues. The CDR3, as DNA: TGTGCCAGCAGCTTAGGACTAGCGGGACAAGAGACCCAGTACTTC. Encoded protein: CASSLGLAGQETQYF.

J is TRBJ1-1 and V is TRBV19; 8 positions match TRBD1. The junction had 4 bases not matched to a gene; V was cut back by 4 bases and J by 6 bases. Germline CDR1 is LNHDA and CDR2 is SQIVND (reference sequence). The CDR3 spans 13 residues. The CDR3 nucleotides are TGTGCCAGTAGTACAGGACAGGGACCTGAAGCTTTCTTT. Translating it yields CASSTGQGPEAFF.

The chain uses TRBV19 and TRBJ2-6; maybe TRBD1 (6 bases). Looked up from germline, CDR1 is LNHDA and CDR2 is SQIVND (reference sequence). The V end was cut by 10 bases, the J end by 0 bases, with 13 bases between. CDR3 length: 15 residues. CDR3 sequence reads: CATRQDHSGANVLTF. The CDR3 DNA follows: TGTGCCACCCGACAGGATCACTCTGGGGCCAACGTCCTGACTTTC.

The V and J genes are TRBV30 and TRBJ1-3; a weak D match, TRBD1 (5 bases). The CDR3 loop spans 15 amino acids. Germline loops: CDR1 GTSNPN, CDR2 SVGIG (reference sequence). V was clipped by 2 bases and J by 0 bases, with 11 bases between them. CDR3 nucleotide sequence: TGTGCCTGGAGTCTCCGCAGGGACTCTGGAAACACCATATATTTT. The encoded protein is CAWSLRRDSGNTIYF.

The rearrangement uses TRBV6-1 and TRBJ1-2; D uncertain. Germline loops: CDR1 MNHNS, CDR2 SASEGT. V shed 5 bases and J shed 0 bases, with 13 bases lying between them. The CDR3 is 15 residues long. DNA of the CDR3: TGTGCCAGCAGTTCTACGACTATACCTAACTATGGCTACACCTTC. This translates into CASSSTTIPNYGYTF.

The chain combines TRBV5-1 with TRBJ2-3; D call uncertain. V was cut by 0 bases and J by 4 bases, with 6 bases left in between. The CDR3 is made up of 13 amino acids. Germline V gene data show CDR1 as SGHRS and CDR2 as YFSETQ. CDR3 sequence (DNA): TGCGCCAGCAGCTTGGGCGGCGCAGATACGCAGTATTTT. The encoded protein is CASSLGGADTQYF.

This clone was found once. The chain employs TRBV27 and TRBJ1-1, with D hard to call. The CDR3 has 15 residues. Per germline, CDR1 MNHEY and CDR2 SMNVEV (reference sequence). V was pared by 5 bases and J by 5 bases, with 18 bases between. DNA for the CDR3: TGTGCCAGCAGTCTCTCCCGAGGGAGGCGGACTGAAGCTTTCTTT. Translated, it gives CASSLSRGRRTEAFF.

This clone was detected a few times. The chain couples TRBV5-1 to TRBJ2-3, with D possibly being TRBD1 (5 bases). With 5 bases removed from V and 4 bases from J, the gap between germline ends came to 20 bases. This CDR3 has 16 amino acids. CDR1 SGHRS and CDR2 YFSETQ come from the germline V gene. The CDR3 region has the DNA TGCGCCAGCAGGCCTAGTGCAGGGCTAACAGCAGATACGCAGTATTTT. Translation: CASRPSAGLTADTQYF.

The genes are TRBV30 and TRBJ1-4, with 8 positions matching TRBD1. Germline-derived CDR1 and CDR2 are GTSNPN and SVGIG (reference sequence). The CDR3 loop spans 13 amino acids. The V segment lost 3 bases and the J segment 8 bases; nucleotides outside the gene matches: 5. CDR3 sequence reads: CAWSGTGKEKLFF. Written as DNA, the CDR3 is TGTGCCTGGAGCGGGACAGGAAAGGAAAAACTGTTTTTT.

V usage is TRBV7-9 and J usage is TRBJ2-2; TRBD2 agrees at 7 bases. Unmatched junction bases numbered 4, after V lost 0 bases and J lost 3 bases. CDR3 length: 16 amino acids. The germline V gene encodes CDR1 SEHNR and CDR2 FQNEAQ (reference sequence). The CDR3, as DNA: TGTGCCAGCAGCTTAGCCGGGAGGCCTTACACCGGGGAGCTGTTTTTT. It translates to CASSLAGRPYTGELFF.

V is TRBV5-1 and J is TRBJ1-2; TRBD1 aligns across 8 bases. Germline assignment: CDR1 SGHRS and CDR2 YFSETQ. The CDR3 is 14 residues long. With 4 bases clipped from V and 4 bases from J, the junction kept 6 bases outside the gene matches. The CDR3 sequence: CASSLGQGGYGYTF. In DNA, the CDR3 is TGCGCCAGCAGCCTAGGACAGGGCGGCTATGGCTACACCTTC.

The genes are TRBV5-1 and TRBJ1-1; tentatively, D is TRBD1 (5 bases). Germline V gene data show CDR1 as SGHRS and CDR2 as YFSETQ. The CDR3 consists of 13 residues. The V end lost 3 bases, the J end lost 3 bases, and 9 bases lay between the germline ends. CDR3 nucleotides: TGCGCCAGCAGCTCCCAACAGGACACTGAAGCTTTCTTT. Translating gives CASSSQQDTEAFF.

This clone turned up a few times. This chain links TRBV7-9 with TRBJ2-1; 9 bases are a match to TRBD2. This CDR3 comprises 15 residues. Germline loops: CDR1 SEHNR, CDR2 FQNEAQ (reference sequence). Trimming took 3 bases from V and 10 from J; bases not matched to a gene: 10. The CDR3 protein is CASSLDGVAGVEQFF. In DNA, the CDR3 is TGTGCCAGCAGCTTGGATGGGGTAGCGGGAGTGGAGCAGTTCTTC.